Presented here are 15 T cell receptor beta chains from one specimen sequenced in a study of tumor and adjacent non-tumor tissue in lung cancer. This sample's RNA came from whole unsorted tissue. This non-tumor lung sample came from over 3 cm beyond the tumor edge. Three rounds of nested PCR, following a modified ARM-PCR protocol, produced the TCRbeta library. TCRdb reanalysed the multiplex PCR reads using MiXCR and keeps one entry per CDR3 protein. This table holds 80,000 or so distinct CDR3 sequences, roughly 80% found once. The sample was distant non-tumor lung tissue. Receptors were obtained from a man aged 55 to 69 with non-small cell lung cancer.

About this clonotype: At one of its ends the junction is not consistent with the germline gene, which may arise from a read error. The genes are TRBV11-3 and TRBJ2-7; 7 bases align to TRBD1. From germline, CDR1 is SGHNT and CDR2 YENEEA. CDR3 length: 15 amino acids. CDR3: CVSTYRTGPSYEQYF. The DNA for the CDR3 is TGTGTCAGCACCTATAGGACAGGCCCCTCCTACGAACAGTACTTC.

On this clonotype: Lacking the conserved final phenylalanine or tryptophan, this CDR3 likely reflects a read error. The gene calls are TRBV4-2 and TRBJ2-7, with D unclear. From germline, CDR1 is LGHNA and CDR2 YNFKEQ. The CDR3 sequence is 12 residues long. The ends were cut back, 6 bases at V and 0 bases at J, with 6 bases in the middle. CDR3 residues: CASSHNSYEQYY. The CDR3 DNA reads as TGTGCCAGCAGTCATAACTCCTACGAGCAGTACTAC.

The V call is TRBV6-6, the J call TRBJ1-1; TRBD1 matches 11 bases. The CDR3 consists of 15 residues. The V segment lost 9 bases and the J segment 5 bases; nucleotides outside the gene matches: 11. Germline CDR1 MNHNY, CDR2 SVGAGI (reference sequence). CDR3 in DNA: TGTGCCAGAGGGGGGACAGGGGGACACGGGACTGAAGCTTTCTTT. Its protein is CARGGTGGHGTEAFF.

The chain has TRBV20-1 and TRBJ1-2; D uncertain. V shed 1 base and J shed 4 bases, with 10 bases lying between them. Germline V gives CDR1 DFQATT, CDR2 SNEGSKA (reference sequence). The CDR3 length is 13 residues. CDR3 DNA sequence: TGCAGTGCTAGAGGTGCCGAGGGCTATGGCTACACCTTC. The encoded protein is CSARGAEGYGYTF.

The rearrangement links TRBV20-1 to TRBJ1-5; D ambiguous. Germline CDR1 is DFQATT and CDR2 is SNEGSKA (reference sequence). Trimming cost V 4 bases and J 2 bases, with 18 bases left between them. The length of the CDR3 is 16 residues. This CDR3 reads CSATLRLSLGNQPQHF. CDR3 nucleotide sequence: TGCAGTGCTACTTTGAGACTGAGCCTCGGCAATCAGCCCCAGCATTTT.

With regard to this clonotype: Being one base from a much bigger clone, this may be a read error. The chain combines TRBV6-1 with TRBJ1-2; 7 bases line up with TRBD1. The CDR3 runs to 17 residues. Germline assignment: CDR1 MNHNS and CDR2 SASEGT. The CDR3 spells CASSEGTGSSSSYGHTF. CDR3 DNA: TGTGCCAGCAGTGAAGGGACAGGCTCAAGCTCGAGTTATGGCCACACCTTC.

Concerning this clonotype: Possible read error: a much larger clone is one base away. The chain combines TRBV20-1 with TRBJ1-1, with 7 positions matching TRBD1. The CDR3 sequence is 15 residues long. CDR1 DFQATT and CDR2 SNEGSKA come from the germline V gene (reference sequence). In DNA form, the CDR3 reads TGCAGTGCTAGAGATGGGAGACAGGGCTGGACTGAAGTTTTCTTT. Translated, it gives CSARDGRQGWTEVFF.

This clonotype appeared a single time. One junction end does not reproduce the germline sequence, and a read error may be involved. The J gene is TRBJ2-7, the V gene TRBV6-5, with D unresolved. The CDR3 runs 19 residues. Germline values: CDR1 MNHEY, CDR2 SVGAGI. The CDR3 bases are TGTGCCAACAGTCCGAAATCCCCACTTGGTCCAGCGTGGTCCTACGAGCAGTACTTC. Translation gives CANSPKSPLGPAWSYEQYF.

CDR3 DNA sequence: TGTGCCAGCAGCTTGCGGGCATTAACGGCCTACGAGCAGTACTTC. Translated, it gives CASSLRALTAYEQYF. J is TRBJ2-7 and V is TRBV5-6; no firm D call. The germline gives CDR1 SGHDT, CDR2 YYEEEE. The CDR3 is 15 amino acids. The ends were cut back, 1 base at V and 2 bases at J, with 13 bases in the middle.

This clonotype was picked up a small number of times. This sequence may be a read error, since a much larger clone differs from it by one base. This chain links TRBV20-1 with TRBJ2-3, with 11 bases matching TRBD2. This CDR3 is 18 amino acids long. CDR1 is DFQATT and CDR2 is SNEGSKA in the germline V gene (reference sequence). The trim removed 0 bases at V and 5 bases at J, leaving 13 bases unmatched. This CDR3 is CSARDPLAGDLHGDTQYF. In DNA, the CDR3 is TGCAGTGCTAGAGATCCACTAGCGGGGGACCTGCATGGAGATACGCAGTATTTT.

The chain recombines TRBV19 with TRBJ1-5; D is ambiguous. Germline CDR1 is LNHDA and CDR2 is SQIVND (reference sequence). V was trimmed by 5 bases and J by 9 bases, leaving 11 bases between them. The length of the CDR3 is 12 residues. The DNA of the CDR3 is TGTGCCAGTAGTCCAGAAAGTTGGCCCCAGCATTTT. Translation: CASSPESWPQHF.

The table lists this clonotype with a count of one. An end of the junction does not agree with germline; a read error may underlie this. The genes are TRBV11-3 and TRBJ1-6, with D maybe TRBD1 (5 bases). CDR1 and CDR2 from the germline V gene are SGHNT and YENEEA. The length of the CDR3 is 13 residues. The DNA for the CDR3 is TGCGCCAGCAGCTTTGAGGGGAGTTCACCCCTCCACTTT. As protein: CASSFEGSSPLHF. Together with reference TRBV11-3 and TRBJ1-6, the CDR3 gives the full variable domain: EAGVVQSPRYKIIEKKQPVAFWCNPISGHNTLYWYLQNLGQGPELLIRYENEEAVDDSQLPKDRFSAERLKGVDSTLKIQPAELGDSAVYLCASSFEGSSPLHFGNGTRLTVT.

As concerns this clonotype: One end of the junction does not line up with germline, which may come from a read error. The chain is built from TRBV12-3 or TRBV12-4 and TRBJ1-5; D tentatively fits TRBD1 or TRBD2 (5 bases each). TRBJ2-3 matches the DNA end more closely, so the J call is doubtful. The CDR3 runs 13 residues. CDR3 in amino acids: CANSLLRDQPQYF. In nucleotides, the CDR3 is TGTGCCAACAGTCTATTGAGGGACCAGCCCCAGTATTTT.

The chain uses TRBV29-1 and TRBJ1-1; 8 bases are a match to TRBD1. This CDR3 spans 12 amino acids. Trimming cost V 4 bases and J 5 bases; bases outside gene matches: 3. Germline V gene lookup returns CDR1 SQVTM and CDR2 ANQGSEA. The DNA for the CDR3 is TGCAGCGTTGGACAGGGGTGGACTGAAGCTTTCTTT. Translation gives CSVGQGWTEAFF.

As regards this clonotype: Germline is not matched at one junction end, which may reflect a read error. As DNA, the CDR3 is TGTACCAGCAGTCGCCGACTGACAGGGTTTGCAGATACGCAGTATTTT. Translated: CTSSRRLTGFADTQYF. V gene TRBV12-3 or TRBV12-4 combines with J gene TRBJ2-3; 7 nucleotides match TRBD1. This CDR3 has 16 residues.